This T cell receptor (beta chain) was retrieved from a study of shared clonotypes between healthy human individuals. Germline lookup yields CDR1 SGHAT and CDR2 FQNNGV. The CDR3 is 15 residues long. With 3 bases removed from V and 0 bases from J, the gap between germline ends came to 12 bases. The study, taken as a whole, reports: How much donors shared clonotypes was expected to be affected by sequencing depth. Around 5% was the fraction of naive CD4 clonotypes found shared across several donors.

TCRdb's copy holds only in-frame clones and misses some; the assay was immunoSEQ multiplex PCR. The sample holds millions of clones, more than 90% seen once. Comments on this clone: Its antigen is undetermined.

Sample: naive CD4+ T cells sorted from blood. Sample subset: CD45RA+ positively selected. V gene TRBV11-2 combines with J gene TRBJ2-7; tentatively, D is TRBD1 (6 bases). This TCR came from a man younger than 35 in good health. The CDR3 bases are TGTGCCAGCAGCTTGGGGGCAAAGAGCTCCTACGAGCAGTACTTC. This sequence encodes CASSLGAKSSYEQYF.